These T cell receptor beta chains were read from a single sample in a study of cytomegalovirus exposure and HLA in healthy donors. Clones were sequenced by immunoSEQ multiplex PCR, and TCRdb holds only the in-frame ones, with some missing. Of fewer than 95,000 clones listed, roughly 84% are singletons. Sequencing was performed on PBMCs. The receptors come from a young woman in good health and CMV-seropositive. Each CDR3 is given with its conserved first and last residue. D genes are given only for firm matches. Size tells how often a clone was seen (once, few, many) or the class of an expanded clone, and some rows leave it out.

V	D	size	J	CDR3	DNA
TRBV10-3	TRBD1	-	TRBJ1-2	CAIRGQVPNYGYTF	TGTGCCATCAGAGGACAGGTGCCTAACTATGGCTACACCTTC
TRBV21-1	-	-	TRBJ2-3	CASSKDPRFRTDTQYF	TGTGCCAGCAGCAAAGATCCCAGATTTCGCACAGATACGCAGTATTTT
TRBV7-9	TRBD2	-	TRBJ2-2	CAASAAGENTGELFF	TGTGCCGCATCCGCGGCGGGGGAAAACACCGGGGAGCTGTTTTTT
TRBV11-2	-	few	TRBJ1-2	CASSPLPRGYTF	TGTGCCAGCAGCCCCTTGCCCAGGGGTTACACCTTC
TRBV5-1	TRBD1	-	TRBJ1-6	CASRGTDNSPLHF	TGCGCCAGCAGAGGGACAGATAATTCACCCCTCCACTTT
TRBV9	-	-	TRBJ2-1	CASSVDGGPTDEQFF	TGTGCCAGCAGCGTAGACGGGGGGCCCACCGATGAGCAGTTCTTC
TRBV6-6	-	-	TRBJ2-2	CASSRGGELFF	TGTGCCAGCAGTCGAGGAGGGGAGCTGTTTTTT
TRBV28	-	-	TRBJ2-6	CASTEGGAGANVLTF	TGTGCCAGCACCGAAGGGGGGGCTGGGGCCAACGTCCTGACTTTC
TRBV7-2	-	-	TRBJ2-7	CASSSRPSDEQYF	TGTGCCAGCAGCTCACGGCCAAGCGACGAGCAGTACTTC
TRBV6-5	-	-	TRBJ2-7	CASSYGPYEQYF	TGTGCCAGCAGTTACGGCCCCTACGAGCAGTACTTC
TRBV6-1	-	once	TRBJ1-2	CASSEDKKRVPVFVYGYTF	TGTGCCAGCAGTGAAGACAAGAAGAGGGTCCCGGTTTTTGTCTATGGCTACACCTTC
TRBV28	-	once	TRBJ1-2	CASSLYPRGGQDYGYTF	TGTGCCAGCAGTTTATATCCCCGGGGGGGGCAGGACTATGGCTACACCTTC
TRBV10-2	TRBD2	-	TRBJ2-2	CASSARTSGGANTGELFF	TGCGCCAGCAGTGCTAGGACTAGCGGGGGGGCGAACACCGGGGAGCTGTTTTTT
TRBV7-6	TRBD1	-	TRBJ1-5	CASSSTGDSNQPQHF	TGTGCCAGCAGCTCCACAGGGGACAGCAATCAGCCCCAGCATTTT
TRBV7-9	-	once	TRBJ2-7	CASSTSRAPRYF	TGTGCCAGCAGCACTAGTAGGGCCCCCAGGTACTTC
TRBV11-2	-	few	TRBJ1-4	CASSFRRYNEKLFF	TGTGCCAGCAGCTTTCGGAGATATAATGAAAAACTGTTTTTT
TRBV2	TRBD2	-	TRBJ2-3	CASSESSGVDTQYF	TGTGCCAGCAGTGAATCTAGCGGGGTGGATACGCAGTATTTT
TRBV6-5	TRBD1	few	TRBJ1-6	CASRAGGYNSPLHF	TGTGCCAGCAGGGCAGGGGGGTATAATTCACCCCTCCACTTT
TRBV6-1	-	-	TRBJ2-7	CASGTRGSYEQYF	TGTGCCAGCGGGACCAGGGGCTCCTACGAGCAGTACTTC
TRBV2	TRBD2	-	TRBJ2-3	CASSVRLAGGTDTQYF	TGTGCCAGCAGTGTAAGACTAGCGGGGGGCACAGATACGCAGTATTTT
TRBV7-9	-	-	TRBJ1-2	CASSLGANYGYTF	TGTGCCAGCAGCTTGGGAGCTAACTATGGCTACACCTTC
TRBV9	-	-	TRBJ1-1	CASSAQAQHTEAFF	TGTGCCAGCAGCGCTCAGGCTCAGCACACTGAAGCTTTCTTT
TRBV4-1	-	-	TRBJ2-3	CASSRSREPQPEYF	TGCGCCAGCAGCCGTTCTCGGGAGCCTCAGCCCGAGTATTTT
TRBV5-1	-	-	TRBJ2-3	CASSPGAGGRTDTQYF	TGCGCCAGCAGCCCAGGAGCAGGGGGGCGTACAGATACGCAGTATTTT
TRBV6-5	-	few	TRBJ1-2	CASTISAQGGYTF	TGTGCCAGCACCATAAGTGCGCAGGGAGGCTACACCTTC
TRBV5-1	TRBD1	-	TRBJ1-5	CASSLDGPGQGDNQPQHF	TGCGCCAGCAGCTTGGACGGTCCGGGACAGGGGGACAATCAGCCCCAGCATTTT
TRBV10-3	TRBD1	-	TRBJ1-6	CAIRVAEGQNSPLHF	TGTGCCATCAGGGTTGCCGAGGGACAGAATTCACCCCTCCACTTT
TRBV10-2	-	-	TRBJ2-5	CASRTAPQETQYF	TGCGCCAGTCGGACAGCCCCCCAAGAGACCCAGTACTTC
TRBV6-5	-	-	TRBJ1-2	CASSMPGTNYGYTF	TGTGCCAGCAGTATGCCGGGGACTAACTATGGCTACACCTTC
TRBV30	-	-	TRBJ1-3	CAWGLYTPSSGNTIYF	TGTGCCTGGGGCCTATATACCCCTAGCTCTGGAAACACCATATATTTT
TRBV7-2	-	once	TRBJ2-7	CASSLTVAQGTYEQYF	TGTGCCAGCAGCTTAACAGTGGCCCAGGGGACCTACGAGCAGTACTTC
TRBV30	TRBD1	-	TRBJ2-1	CAWTGQGNYNEQFF	TGTGCCTGGACCGGACAGGGAAACTACAATGAGCAGTTCTTC
TRBV9	-	-	TRBJ1-6	CASSVGGGGGYSPLHF	TGTGCCAGCAGCGTAGGAGGAGGGGGGGGATATTCACCCCTCCACTTT
TRBV18	-	-	TRBJ2-5	CASSPHGGMYQETQYF	TGTGCCAGCTCACCCCATGGGGGGATGTACCAAGAGACCCAGTACTTC
TRBV9	-	-	TRBJ1-2	CASSQISGGAKGYTF	TGTGCCAGCAGTCAGATCTCGGGGGGGGCAAAAGGCTACACCTTC
TRBV11-2	-	-	TRBJ1-1	CASSSDMNTEAFF	TGTGCCAGCAGCTCCGACATGAACACTGAAGCTTTCTTT
TRBV11-2	-	-	TRBJ2-7	CASSLQGYEQYF	TGTGCCAGCAGCCTACAGGGCTACGAGCAGTACTTC
TRBV7-9	-	-	TRBJ2-7	CASSLGGAEQYF	TGTGCCAGCAGCTTAGGCGGGGCCGAGCAGTACTTC
TRBV19	TRBD2	few	TRBJ2-5	CASSIALADNAQETQYF	TGTGCCAGTAGTATCGCACTAGCGGACAACGCCCAAGAGACCCAGTACTTC
TRBV5-4	TRBD1	-	TRBJ2-7	CASSLVRQGSEQYF	TGTGCCAGCAGCTTGGTGCGACAGGGTTCCGAGCAGTACTTC
TRBV9	TRBD2	-	TRBJ2-1	CASSPGGPWNEQFF	TGTGCCAGCTCTCCGGGGGGGCCTTGGAATGAGCAGTTCTTC
TRBV19	TRBD1	-	TRBJ2-7	CASSPRGQAPYEQYF	TGTGCCAGTAGTCCGCGTGGACAGGCACCCTACGAGCAGTACTTC
TRBV7-9	-	-	TRBJ1-1	CASETVLFTTEAFF	TGTGCCAGCGAGACAGTTCTGTTTACTACTGAAGCTTTCTTT
TRBV5-6	-	-	TRBJ2-2	CASSFWGQGPGTDTGELFF	TGTGCCAGCAGCTTCTGGGGGCAAGGCCCTGGGACCGACACCGGGGAGCTGTTTTTT
TRBV7-2	-	-	TRBJ1-2	CASSGRRTDGYTF	TGTGCCAGCAGCGGACGCAGGACTGATGGCTACACCTTC
TRBV19	TRBD2	-	TRBJ2-1	CASSIGLAGRYNEQFF	TGTGCCAGTAGTATAGGACTAGCGGGGAGATACAATGAGCAGTTCTTC
TRBV9	-	-	TRBJ1-2	CASSVAREITGSEDGYTF	TGTGCCAGCAGCGTAGCCCGGGAAATTACAGGGTCAGAGGATGGCTACACCTTC
TRBV27	-	-	TRBJ1-6	CASRSGQLNSPLHF	TGTGCCAGCAGAAGCGGACAGTTGAATTCACCCCTCCACTTT
TRBV19	-	many	TRBJ1-1	CASNLQGGNTEAFF	TGTGCCAGTAATCTCCAGGGCGGGAACACTGAAGCTTTCTTT
TRBV28	-	-	TRBJ2-7	CASSFRDFWHEQYF	TGTGCCAGCAGTTTCAGGGACTTCTGGCACGAGCAGTACTTC
TRBV7-9	TRBD1	-	TRBJ1-6	CASSLATGGSPLHF	TGTGCCAGCAGCTTAGCGACAGGGGGCTCACCCCTCCACTTT